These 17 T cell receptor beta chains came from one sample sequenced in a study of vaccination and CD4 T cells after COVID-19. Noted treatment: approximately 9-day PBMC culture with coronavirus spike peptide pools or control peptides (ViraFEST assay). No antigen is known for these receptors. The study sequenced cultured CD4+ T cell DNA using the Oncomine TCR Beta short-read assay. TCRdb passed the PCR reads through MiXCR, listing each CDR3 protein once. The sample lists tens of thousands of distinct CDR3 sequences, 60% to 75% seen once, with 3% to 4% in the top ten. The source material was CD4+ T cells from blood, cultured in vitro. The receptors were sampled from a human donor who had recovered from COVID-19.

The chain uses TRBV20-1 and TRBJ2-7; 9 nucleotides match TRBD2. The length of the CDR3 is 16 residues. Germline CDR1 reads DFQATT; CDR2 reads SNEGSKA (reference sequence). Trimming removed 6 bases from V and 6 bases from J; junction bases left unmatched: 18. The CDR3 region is CSAVLGGAGGWGEQYF. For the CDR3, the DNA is TGCAGTGCCGTCCTCGGAGGAGCGGGGGGTTGGGGCGAGCAGTACTTC.

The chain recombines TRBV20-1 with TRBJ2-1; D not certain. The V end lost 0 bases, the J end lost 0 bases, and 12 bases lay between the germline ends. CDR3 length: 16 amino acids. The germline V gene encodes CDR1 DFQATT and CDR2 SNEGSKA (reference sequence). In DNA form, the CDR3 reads TGCAGTGCTAGAGATCCAGCGACCAGCTCCTACAATGAGCAGTTCTTC. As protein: CSARDPATSSYNEQFF.

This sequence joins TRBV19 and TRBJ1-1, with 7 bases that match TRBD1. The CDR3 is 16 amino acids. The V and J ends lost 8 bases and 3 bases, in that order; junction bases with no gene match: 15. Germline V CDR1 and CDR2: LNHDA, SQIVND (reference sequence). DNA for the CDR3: TGTGCCAGTCTCCAAAAAGGGGGCGAATTGCACACTGAAGCTTTCTTT. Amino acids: CASLQKGGELHTEAFF.

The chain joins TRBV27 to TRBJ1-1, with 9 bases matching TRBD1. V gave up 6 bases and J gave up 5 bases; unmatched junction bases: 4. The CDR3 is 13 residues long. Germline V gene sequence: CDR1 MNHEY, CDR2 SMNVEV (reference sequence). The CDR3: CASRWDRETEAFF. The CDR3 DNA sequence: TGTGCCAGCAGGTGGGACAGGGAGACTGAAGCTTTCTTT.

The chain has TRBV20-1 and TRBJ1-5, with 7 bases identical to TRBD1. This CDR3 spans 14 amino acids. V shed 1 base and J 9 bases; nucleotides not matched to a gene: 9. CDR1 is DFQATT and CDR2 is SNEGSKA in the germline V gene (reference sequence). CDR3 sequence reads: CSARAGQPPWPQHF. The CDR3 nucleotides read TGCAGTGCTAGAGCGGGACAGCCCCCATGGCCCCAGCATTTT.

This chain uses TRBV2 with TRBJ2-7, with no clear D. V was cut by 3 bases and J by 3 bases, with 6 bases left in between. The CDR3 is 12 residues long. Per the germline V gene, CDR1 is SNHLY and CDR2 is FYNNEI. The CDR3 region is CASSDEFYEQYF. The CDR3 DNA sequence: TGTGCCAGCAGTGACGAGTTCTACGAGCAGTACTTC.

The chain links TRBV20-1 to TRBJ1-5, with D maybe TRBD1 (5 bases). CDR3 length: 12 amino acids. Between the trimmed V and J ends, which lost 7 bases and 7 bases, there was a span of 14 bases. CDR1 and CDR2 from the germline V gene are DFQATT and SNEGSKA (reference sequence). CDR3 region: CSVRQSGQPQHF. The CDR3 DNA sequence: TGCAGTGTTCGACAGTCAGGGCAGCCCCAGCATTTT.

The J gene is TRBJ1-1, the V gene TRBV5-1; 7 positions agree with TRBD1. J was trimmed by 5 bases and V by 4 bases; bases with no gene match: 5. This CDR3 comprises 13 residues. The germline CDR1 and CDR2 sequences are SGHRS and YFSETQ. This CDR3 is CASSGQVYTEAFF. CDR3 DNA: TGCGCCAGCAGCGGACAGGTCTATACTGAAGCTTTCTTT.

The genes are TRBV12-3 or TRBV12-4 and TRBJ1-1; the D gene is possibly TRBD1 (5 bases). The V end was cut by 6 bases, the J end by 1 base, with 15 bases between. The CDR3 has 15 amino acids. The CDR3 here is CASRPTGTRNTEAFF. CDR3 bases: TGTGCCAGCAGGCCCACAGGCACGAGGAACACTGAAGCTTTCTTT.

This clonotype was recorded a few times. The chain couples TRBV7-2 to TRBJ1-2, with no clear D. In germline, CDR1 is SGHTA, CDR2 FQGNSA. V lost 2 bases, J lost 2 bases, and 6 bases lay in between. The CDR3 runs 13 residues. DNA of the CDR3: TGTGCCAGCAGCTTACCACAGAACTATGGCTACACCTTC. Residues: CASSLPQNYGYTF. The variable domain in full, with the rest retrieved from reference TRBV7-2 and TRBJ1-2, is GAGVSQSPSNKVTEKGKDVELRCDPISGHTALYWYRQSLGQGLEFLIYFQGNSAPDKSGLPSDRFSAERTGGSVSTLTIQRTQQEDSAVYLCASSLPQNYGYTFGSGTRLTVV.

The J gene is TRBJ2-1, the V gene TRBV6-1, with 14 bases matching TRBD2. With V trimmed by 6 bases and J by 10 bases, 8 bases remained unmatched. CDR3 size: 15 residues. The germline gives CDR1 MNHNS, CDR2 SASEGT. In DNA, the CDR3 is TGTGCCAGCAGACGACTAGCGGGGGGGCCCCCCGAGCAGTTCTTC. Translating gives CASRRLAGGPPEQFF.

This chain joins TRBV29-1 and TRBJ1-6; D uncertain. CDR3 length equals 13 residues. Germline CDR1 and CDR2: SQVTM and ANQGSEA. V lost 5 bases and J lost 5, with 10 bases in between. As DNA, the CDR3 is TGCAGCGTTCAGGTGGGAGATAATTCACCCCTCCACTTT. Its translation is CSVQVGDNSPLHF.

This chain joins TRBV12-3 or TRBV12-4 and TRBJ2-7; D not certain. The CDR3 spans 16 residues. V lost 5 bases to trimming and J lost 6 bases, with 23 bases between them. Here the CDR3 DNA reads TGTGCCAGCAGTCGGAAAATTGGAGCAATTCCCCTCGAGCAGTACTTC. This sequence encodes CASSRKIGAIPLEQYF.

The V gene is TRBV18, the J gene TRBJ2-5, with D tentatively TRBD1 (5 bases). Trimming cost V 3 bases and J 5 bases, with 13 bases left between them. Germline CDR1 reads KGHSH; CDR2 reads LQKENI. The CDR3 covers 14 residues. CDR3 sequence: CASSPWQGEETQYF. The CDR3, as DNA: TGTGCCAGCTCACCTTGGCAGGGCGAGGAGACCCAGTACTTC. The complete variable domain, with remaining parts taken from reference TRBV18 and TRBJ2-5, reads NAGVMQNPRHLVRRRGQEARLRCSPMKGHSHVYWYRQLPEEGLKFMVYLQKENIIDESGMPKERFSAEFPKEGPSILRIQQVVRGDSAAYFCASSPWQGEETQYFGPGTRLLVL.

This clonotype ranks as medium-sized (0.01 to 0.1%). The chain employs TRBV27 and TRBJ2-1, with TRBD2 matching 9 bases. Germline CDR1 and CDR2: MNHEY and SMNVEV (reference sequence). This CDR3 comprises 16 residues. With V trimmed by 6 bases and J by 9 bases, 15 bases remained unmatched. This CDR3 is CASSLGSLAGPGEQFF. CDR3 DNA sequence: TGTGCCAGCAGCTTAGGGTCCCTAGCGGGGCCGGGTGAGCAGTTCTTC.

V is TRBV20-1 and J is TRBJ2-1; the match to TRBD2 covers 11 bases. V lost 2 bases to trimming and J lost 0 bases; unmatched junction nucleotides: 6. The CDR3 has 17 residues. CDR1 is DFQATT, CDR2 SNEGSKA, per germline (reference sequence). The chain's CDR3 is CSARSTSGASSYNEQFF. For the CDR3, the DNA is TGCAGTGCTAGATCGACTAGCGGGGCGAGCTCCTACAATGAGCAGTTCTTC.

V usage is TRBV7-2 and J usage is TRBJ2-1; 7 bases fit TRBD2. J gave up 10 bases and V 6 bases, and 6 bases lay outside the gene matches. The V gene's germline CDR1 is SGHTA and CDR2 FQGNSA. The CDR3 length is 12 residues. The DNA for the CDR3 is TGTGCCAGCAGTCGTCACGGGGGGGAGCAGTTCTTC. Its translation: CASSRHGGEQFF.